The 17 T cell receptor beta chains presented below share a single source sample, sequenced in a study of control samples from healthy donors and cancer patients. TCRdb's table, derived via immunoSEQ multiplex PCR, lists solely in-frame clones and lacks some. The sample records about 160,000 clones, approximately 96% being singletons. The specimen was blood. The source is a woman aged 30 to 39 in good health.

The chain uses TRBV6-5 and TRBJ1-2, with D maybe TRBD1 (5 bases). The CDR3 is 15 amino acids. V gave up 0 bases and J gave up 5 bases, with 13 bases separating them. CDR1 MNHEY and CDR2 SVGAGI come from the germline V gene. In DNA form, the CDR3 reads TGTGCCAGCAGTTACTCTCCGGGACTGAATTATGGCTACACCTTC. Encoded protein: CASSYSPGLNYGYTF.

The genes are TRBV28 and TRBJ1-5, with unresolved D. V was shortened by 2 bases and J by 4 bases, with 12 bases between the two germline ends. The CDR3 consists of 15 residues. Germline CDR1 MDHEN, CDR2 SYDVKM. The CDR3 sequence: CASSLSGVGNQPQHF. In DNA, the CDR3 is TGTGCCAGCAGTTTAAGCGGAGTTGGGAATCAGCCCCAGCATTTT.

The CDR3 region has the DNA TGCGCCAGCAGCCGACCATTCGCAGATAACTATGGCTACACCTTC. It translates to CASSRPFADNYGYTF. The chain is built from TRBV4-1 and TRBJ1-2; no reliable D call. The V end was cut by 4 bases, the J end by 1 base, with 13 bases between. The germline V gene encodes CDR1 MGHRA and CDR2 YSYEKL. The CDR3 covers 15 residues.

The genes are TRBV15 and TRBJ2-1, with D hard to call. Trimming left V 0 bases short and J 5 bases short, with 17 bases between. This CDR3 comprises 17 residues. Per the germline V gene, CDR1 is LNHNV and CDR2 is YYDKDF (reference sequence). CDR3 coding DNA: TGTGCCACCAGCAGAGATCGGGCTGCCCGAGCAAACAATGAGCAGTTCTTC. Protein sequence: CATSRDRAARANNEQFF.

The chain employs TRBV7-8 and TRBJ1-3; 8 positions match TRBD1. With 4 bases clipped from V and 3 bases from J, the junction kept 5 bases outside the gene matches. The CDR3 has 15 amino acids. The germline gives CDR1 SGHVS, CDR2 FQNEAQ. Here the CDR3 DNA reads TGTGCCAGCAGCTCCCAGGGGGCGGGTGGAAACACCATATATTTT. Translation gives CASSSQGAGGNTIYF.

The chain recombines TRBV5-5 with TRBJ2-1; 9 bases map to TRBD2. CDR3 length: 19 residues. Trimming cost V 2 bases and J 0 bases; bases outside gene matches: 12. In germline, CDR1 is SGHKS, CDR2 YYEKEE (reference sequence). DNA for the CDR3: TGTGCCAGCAGCTTAATCAGCGGGGGGTACGATCGCTCCTACAATGAGCAGTTCTTC. Its translation is CASSLISGGYDRSYNEQFF. The variable domain in full, with the rest retrieved from reference TRBV5-5 and TRBJ2-1, is DAGVTQSPTHLIKTRGQQVTLRCSPISGHKSVSWYQQVLGQGPQFIFQYYEKEERGRGNFPDRFSARQFPNYSSELNVNALLLGDSALYLCASSLISGGYDRSYNEQFFGPGTRLTVL.

The chain employs TRBV6-5 and TRBJ2-1, with D possibly matching TRBD1 (8 bases). Looked up from germline, CDR1 is MNHEY and CDR2 is SVGAGI. The CDR3 runs 15 residues. The V end was cut by 4 bases, the J end by 5 bases, with 15 bases between. The CDR3 sequence is CASSLTGGLHNEQFF. CDR3 nucleotides: TGTGCCAGCAGTTTAACAGGGGGACTACACAATGAGCAGTTCTTC.

This sequence joins TRBV27 and TRBJ1-2; D possibly corresponds to TRBD1 (6 bases). Looked up from germline, CDR1 is MNHEY and CDR2 is SMNVEV (reference sequence). The CDR3 has 13 amino acids. The V gene lost 6 bases and the J gene lost 4 bases, with 12 bases spanning the gap. CDR3 in amino acids: CASSPQGTYGYTF. As DNA, the CDR3 is TGTGCCAGCAGCCCCCAGGGGACCTATGGCTACACCTTC.

The V gene is TRBV7-3, the J gene TRBJ2-3; 14 nucleotides line up with TRBD2. CDR1 is SGHTA and CDR2 is FQGTGA in the germline V gene. This CDR3 is built from 16 residues. Unmatched junction bases numbered 2, after V lost 5 bases and J lost 1 base. CDR3 in amino acids: CASSLGLAGGTDTQYF. CDR3 in DNA: TGTGCCAGCAGCCTGGGACTAGCGGGAGGCACAGATACGCAGTATTTT.

The chain employs TRBV19 and TRBJ1-6; D remains ambiguous. This CDR3 is 13 amino acids long. Germline CDR1 LNHDA, CDR2 SQIVND (reference sequence). Deletions cut 5 bases from V and 5 bases from J, with 7 bases between. The chain's CDR3 is CASSLADNSPLHF. In nucleotides, the CDR3 is TGTGCCAGTAGTCTGGCGGATAATTCACCCCTCCACTTT. Full variable domain (rest looked up from reference TRBV19 and TRBJ1-6): DGGITQSPKYLFRKEGQNVTLSCEQNLNHDAMYWYRQDPGQGLRLIYYSQIVNDFQKGDIAEGYSVSREKKESFPLTVTSAQKNPTAFYLCASSLADNSPLHFGNGTRLTVT.

This chain joins TRBV18 and TRBJ1-2; perhaps TRBD1 as D (5 bases). The ends were cut back, 3 bases at V and 4 bases at J, with 9 bases in the middle. Germline V CDR1 and CDR2: KGHSH, LQKENI. This CDR3 spans 13 amino acids. CDR3 region: CASSPDSTYGYTF. CDR3 coding DNA: TGTGCCAGCTCACCCGACAGCACCTATGGCTACACCTTC.

The chain is built from TRBV30 and TRBJ2-3, with D maybe TRBD1 (5 bases). Germline CDR1 GTSNPN, CDR2 SVGIG (reference sequence). This CDR3 is built from 13 residues. The CDR3 spells CVIARTSTDTQYF. DNA of the CDR3: TGTGTAATTGCAAGGACAAGCACAGATACGCAGTATTTT.

The J gene is TRBJ1-2, the V gene TRBV10-2; a possible D gene is TRBD1 (5 bases). The germline V gene encodes CDR1 WSHSY and CDR2 SAAADI. V was clipped by 1 base and J by 4 bases, with 16 bases between them. This CDR3 region has 16 residues. In DNA form, the CDR3 reads TGCGCCAGCAGTGAGTTTACTCCCGGGACGGTCTATGGCTACACCTTC. It yields the protein CASSEFTPGTVYGYTF.

This clone has a single count. The CDR3 DNA follows: TGTGCCTGGAGCATCCAGGGTTATAGTCACGGCTACACCTTC. Amino acid sequence: CAWSIQGYSHGYTF. The chain has TRBV30 and TRBJ1-2; perhaps TRBD1 as D (5 bases). V was shortened by 3 bases and J by 8 bases, with 19 bases between the two germline ends. The CDR3 is 14 residues long. CDR1 and CDR2 (germline): GTSNPN, SVGIG (reference sequence).

This clone was recorded only once. The chain carries TRBV5-6 and TRBJ2-7; 7 bases match TRBD2. CDR3 length equals 13 residues. J lost 6 bases, V lost 0 bases, and 3 bases had no gene match. Germline assignment: CDR1 SGHDT and CDR2 YYEEEE. The CDR3 reads CASSLAGGSEQYF. CDR3 sequence (DNA): TGTGCCAGCAGCTTGGCGGGGGGATCCGAGCAGTACTTC.

V gene TRBV6-6 combines with J gene TRBJ1-5; perhaps TRBD1 as D (6 bases). Germline CDR1 MNHNY, CDR2 SVGAGI (reference sequence). CDR3 length: 21 residues. V lost 5 bases and J lost 0, with 29 bases in between. Here the CDR3 DNA reads TGTGCCAGCAGTCAGGACAGCCGAACACCGACTCGCCATTATAGCAATCAGCCCCAGCATTTT. Translated: CASSQDSRTPTRHYSNQPQHF.

The genes are TRBV9 and TRBJ1-5, with D possibly TRBD1 on 5 matching bases. Germline CDR1 SGDLS, CDR2 YYNGEE. The CDR3 sequence is 14 residues long. Trimming took 7 bases from V and 7 from J, leaving 18 bases between them. The CDR3 region has the DNA TGTGCCAGCGGGGCGGACGAGGGGTACCAGCCCCAGCATTTT. Encoded protein: CASGADEGYQPQHF.